This T cell receptor (beta chain) derives from a study of cytomegalovirus exposure and HLA in healthy donors. General study results and limits: It was confirmed in vitro that a few of the CMV-associated chains were specific for CMV antigens. Most TCR sequences proved rare, with some public TCRs found in many donors. It was reported that the classifier diagnosed cytomegalovirus status with high specificity and sensitivity in both the original and validation cohorts.

About this clone itself: Its antigen is not known.

The ends lost 4 bases at V and 8 bases at J; junction bases unmatched: 16. The CDR3 sequence is 17 residues long. Per the germline V gene, CDR1 is MNHNS and CDR2 is SASEGT. These donors were members of the 120-subject validation cohort, a group separate from the roughly 670-subject first cohort. The table came from immunoSEQ multiplex PCR; TCRdb's copy has only in-frame clones and leaves some out. Of tens of thousands of clones in the sample, around nine tenths were seen once. V gene TRBV6-1 combines with J gene TRBJ1-1; 10 nucleotides agree with TRBD1. The TCR was taken from a man aged 18 to 35 in good health and CMV-seronegative. What was sequenced was PBMCs. This chain's CDR3 is CASSGRQGAIFTPEAFF. CDR3 nucleotide sequence: TGTGCCAGCAGTGGGAGACAGGGGGCGATTTTTACCCCAGAAGCTTTCTTT.